Here is one TCR beta chain with its context. The target of this receptor is not known. The record has no base qualities; no much larger clone is one base away. Donors were roughly 40 systemically healthy Caucasian individuals from Russia aged roughly 6 to 95 years. Each donor gave 8 to 10 milliliters of peripheral blood, drawn into EDTA-treated Vacutainer tubes. PBMCs were isolated by Ficoll-Paque density-gradient centrifugation, with at least 6 million obtained per sample. Total RNA was extracted from PBMCs with Trizol reagent, with at least 5 micrograms obtained per sample. Naive CD45RAhigh/CD27high T cell percentages were measured by flow cytometry on a PBMC aliquot from every donor. This sample is drawn from a study of blood T cells in healthy people across ages (dated by TCRdb to between 2015 and 2017). Turning to the overall study: In model experiments, roughly one uniquely barcoded TCR beta cDNA molecule per two T cells was captured by template switching. To avoid experimental bias, donors of different ages were randomly spread across the sequencing lanes. The donors were divided into four age groups: young (average approximately 17 years), middle-aged (about 41), aged (about 62) and long-lived (about 90). For two donors (one aged 18 to 29 and one aged 80 or older), the study analyzed two additional independent replicas of 1 million unique cDNA reads from the same blood draw. The study measured age-related changes in TCR beta repertoire diversity using deep sequencing normalized with unique cDNA molecular identifiers. Study-wide conclusions, independent of this receptor: Observed TCR beta diversity correlated strongly with the percentage of naive T cells measured by flow cytometry. Estimates of total diversity from one million sequenced T cells were regarded as lower bounds and underestimates. As age increased, observed TCR beta diversity per million T cells dropped in a roughly linear way, and a significant reduction was already evident by age around 41. Compared with the aged group, more naive CD4+ T cells, fewer expanded clones and increased TCR diversity were shown by the long-lived group, suggesting age selection. Because the CMV infection status of the donors was unknown, age-related changes in expanded clonotypes may potentially have been confounded. Since profiling was done on bulk unsorted PBMCs, naive and antigen-experienced compartments could not be conclusively compared.

Libraries were made using 5' RACE. Sequencer: Illumina HiSeq 2500. A second PCR of about 6 to 11 cycles was run with a J-beta primer mix and a sample-barcoded 5' primer. Each TCR beta cDNA molecule received a unique molecular identifier from a template-switch 5' adaptor carrying 12 random nucleotides. Each sample yielded at least 2.5 million CDR3-containing paired-end reads. First-strand cDNA was synthesized from all RNA with the Mint cDNA synthesis kit, primed by a TRBC-specific oligonucleotide. All cDNA was treated with uracil-DNA glycosylase and then went through a first 18-cycle PCR with the universal primers M1SS and BC2_uni_R. The paper's processing steps were these. For normalization, 1 million high-quality reads, each with a distinct molecular identifier, were randomly selected from each sample. Instead of being binned into consensus sequences, reads with shared molecular identifiers were discarded. MiTCR, run with a Q25 quality threshold and the strictest error-elimination algorithm, handled CDR3 identification, clonotype clustering and error correction. A nonparametric unseen species model with Euler transformation was used to estimate a lower bound on total TCR beta diversity. In-frame beta chains were kept once TCRdb had trimmed the public reads at Q25 with fastp and called clones with MiXCR. Rows merge per CDR3 protein into single entries with the most common DNA and genes. The V and J calls come from TCRdb's annotation, not from the publication. In all, the sample holds approximately 1.5 million distinct CDR3 sequences, and approximately 42% of those were seen once. About 4.1% of the sample comes from the top ten.

The germline V end is reduced by 4 bases and the J end by 5 bases; junction bases left unmatched: 6. The CDR3 has 15 amino acids, counting the end cysteine and phenylalanine. Only CDR3 DNA is held: 45 bases, read in frame from base 1. CDR1 and CDR2, looked up from the germline V gene, are MDHEN and SYDVKM. The sequenced sample consisted of blood. Rearrangement joined TRBV28 to TRBJ1-1; 11 bases in between match TRBD1. This receptor was identified in a woman aged 18-29 years in good health. The CDR3 here reads CASSSAGTGGTEAFF. The DNA sequence is given as TGTGCCAGCAGTTCAGCCGGGACAGGGGGGACTGAAGCTTTCTTT.